The 14 T cell receptor beta chains reported below all come from one sample, sequenced in a study of T cell repertoires in cytomegalovirus infection. TCRdb re-called the reads through MiXCR, storing one row per CDR3 protein. This table holds 630,000 or so distinct CDR3 sequences, approximately 24% found once. The sample comprised CD8+ T cells from PBMCs. These receptors originate from a human donor in good health (CMV status not recorded). Some clones in this sample may be carry-over from other donors' samples.

Notes on this clonotype: Being one base from a much bigger clone, this may be a read error. V usage is TRBV7-6 and J usage is TRBJ1-6; no firm D call. The CDR3 runs to 15 residues. Germline CDR1 is SGHVS and CDR2 is FNYEAQ. The CDR3 here is CASSLERIYNTPLHF. In DNA, the CDR3 is TGTGCCAGCAGCTTAGAACGGATTTATAATACACCCCTCCACTTT.

The chain links TRBV6-2 or TRBV6-3 to TRBJ2-7; D tentatively fits TRBD1 or TRBD2 (6 bases each). V was pared by 0 bases and J by 5 bases, with 17 bases between. This CDR3 spans 16 amino acids. Germline assignment: CDR1 MNHEY and CDR2 SVGEGT. The CDR3 sequence is CASSYSPGQWEDEQYV. The DNA for the CDR3 is TGTGCCAGCAGTTACTCGCCCGGACAGTGGGAGGACGAGCAGTACGTC.

The chain combines TRBV27 with TRBJ2-1; D may correspond to TRBD1 or TRBD2 (6 bases each). CDR1 is MNHEY, CDR2 SMNVEV, per germline (reference sequence). The V end was cut by 4 bases, the J end by 5 bases, with 12 bases between. The CDR3 sequence is 14 residues long. The DNA for the CDR3 is TGTGCCAGCAGTTGGGGGGCAGAAAACAATGAGCAGTTCTTC. Its translation is CASSWGAENNEQFF.

A few counts support this clonotype. The chain recombines TRBV29-1 with TRBJ2-5; D uncertain. The V gene lost 3 bases and the J gene lost 5 bases, with 13 bases spanning the gap. The CDR3 contains 13 residues. Germline V gives CDR1 SQVTM, CDR2 ANQGSEA. The CDR3: CSVDHPARETQYF. CDR3 bases: TGCAGCGTTGACCACCCCGCACGCGAGACCCAGTACTTC.

V gene TRBV4-1 combines with J gene TRBJ2-5, with TRBD1 identical over 8 bases. The germline V gene has CDR1 MGHRA and CDR2 YSYEKL. CDR3 length: 14 residues. V lost 4 bases, J lost 5 bases, and 6 bases stayed unmatched. CDR3 nucleotide sequence: TGCGCCAGCAGCCCCCGACAGGGGAGCGAGACCCAGTACTTC. Translation: CASSPRQGSETQYF.

The genes are TRBV28 and TRBJ1-2; no firm D call. The CDR3 extends over 15 amino acids. Trimming left V 3 bases short and J 4 bases short, with 15 bases between. CDR1 and CDR2 from the germline V gene are MDHEN and SYDVKM. CDR3 residues: CASSFLAGDGYGYTF. The CDR3 DNA sequence: TGTGCCAGCAGTTTTCTCGCAGGCGACGGCTATGGCTACACCTTC.

On this clonotype itself: Germline and junction disagree at one end, which may indicate a read error. The rearrangement joins TRBV28 to TRBJ1-1; no definite D call. The CDR3 loop spans 12 amino acids. Germline values: CDR1 MDHEN, CDR2 SYDVKM. CDR3 sequence (DNA): TGTGCCAGCAGTTTTAAGGGAACTGTAGCTTTCTTT. Protein product: CASSFKGTVAFF.

This chain's CDR3 is CASSQGAYTEAFF. The CDR3 nucleotides read TGTGCCAGCAGCCAGGGGGCCTACACTGAAGCTTTCTTT. The V and J genes are TRBV14 and TRBJ1-1; possibly TRBD1 for D (6 bases). The CDR3 is 13 residues long. Germline assignment: CDR1 SGHDN and CDR2 FVKESK. Trimming cost V 3 bases and J 3 bases, with 8 bases left between them.

Only a few counts were recorded for this clonotype. The chain combines TRBV6-2 or TRBV6-3 with TRBJ2-1, with D unresolved. Trimming removed 10 bases from V and 4 bases from J, with 17 bases in between. In germline, CDR1 is MNHEY, CDR2 SVGEGT. The CDR3 is 14 residues long. The CDR3 loop is CATLDGFKYNEQFF. The CDR3 DNA reads TGTGCCACCTTGGACGGTTTCAAGTACAATGAGCAGTTCTTC.

The chain carries TRBV11-2 and TRBJ2-2, with 14 bases identical to TRBD2. V lost 5 bases and J lost 2; bases outside the gene matches: 19. Germline V gives CDR1 SGHAT, CDR2 FQNNGV. The CDR3 has 22 residues. The CDR3 protein is CASSLLLTGLAGGPENTGELFF. As DNA, the CDR3 is TGTGCCAGCAGCCTTCTCCTTACTGGACTAGCGGGGGGCCCCGAAAACACCGGGGAGCTGTTTTTT.

The chain combines TRBV28 with TRBJ2-7; D may be TRBD2 (5 bases). V lost 8 bases and J 6 bases, leaving 14 bases between the germline ends. The CDR3 totals 12 residues. Germline V CDR1 and CDR2: MDHEN, SYDVKM. CDR3 sequence reads: CASVPRGFEQYV. DNA of the CDR3: TGTGCCAGCGTCCCCCGGGGATTCGAGCAGTACGTC.

CDR3 nucleotide sequence: TGTGCCATCAGTGATCAGGGGTTGATCGAGGAGCTGTTTTTT. Amino acid sequence: CAISDQGLIEELFF. The gene calls are TRBV10-3 and TRBJ2-2; D is perhaps TRBD1 (6 bases). The length of the CDR3 is 14 residues. Deletions cut 3 bases from V and 10 bases from J, with 15 bases between. Germline V gives CDR1 ENHRY, CDR2 SYGVKD.

The J gene is TRBJ2-1, the V gene TRBV6-4; 8 bases match TRBD2. Trimming at V came to 0 bases and at J to 13 bases, leaving 5 bases not matched to a gene. The CDR3 totals 13 residues. The germline CDR1 and CDR2 sequences are MRHNA and SNTAGT. CDR3 in amino acids: CASSDSGLDPQFF. CDR3 nucleotide sequence: TGTGCCAGCAGTGACTCGGGACTAGATCCCCAGTTCTTC.

This clonotype was counted many times. The chain combines TRBV7-6 with TRBJ2-3, with D perhaps TRBD1 (6 bases). The CDR3 length is 14 residues. Germline V gene sequence: CDR1 SGHVS, CDR2 FNYEAQ. With 5 bases removed from V and 2 bases from J, the gap between germline ends came to 11 bases. CDR3 region: CASSLQGPTDTQYF. The CDR3 DNA reads TGTGCCAGCAGCCTACAGGGCCCCACAGATACGCAGTATTTT.